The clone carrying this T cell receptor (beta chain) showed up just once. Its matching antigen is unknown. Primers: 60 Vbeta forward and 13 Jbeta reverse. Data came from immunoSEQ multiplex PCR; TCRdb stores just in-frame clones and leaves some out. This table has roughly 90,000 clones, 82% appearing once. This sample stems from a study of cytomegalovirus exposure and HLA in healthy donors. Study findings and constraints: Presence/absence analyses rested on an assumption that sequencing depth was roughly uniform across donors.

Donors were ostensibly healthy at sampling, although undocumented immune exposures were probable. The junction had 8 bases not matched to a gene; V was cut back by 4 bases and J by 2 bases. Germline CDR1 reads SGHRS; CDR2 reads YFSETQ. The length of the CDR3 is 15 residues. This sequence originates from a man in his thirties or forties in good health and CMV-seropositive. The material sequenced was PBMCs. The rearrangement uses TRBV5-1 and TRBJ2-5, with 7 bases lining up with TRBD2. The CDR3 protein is CASSEQASGQETQYF. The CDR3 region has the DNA TGCGCCAGCAGCGAGCAAGCTAGCGGACAAGAGACCCAGTACTTC.